A single sample is the source of the 13 T cell receptor beta chains below, sequenced in a study of cytomegalovirus exposure and HLA in healthy donors. Use of 60 Vbeta and 13 Jbeta primers characterized the PCR. Sequencing was performed with immunoSEQ multiplex PCR; in TCRdb, only in-frame clones are kept and a portion is missing. The table lists fewer than 120,000 clones, under 85% of them singletons. Specimen: PBMCs. The receptors stem from a man aged 30 to 39 in good health and CMV-seropositive.

V and J are TRBV7-9 and TRBJ2-5; no firm D call. V lost 6 bases and J 1 base, leaving 12 bases between the germline ends. Germline values: CDR1 SEHNR, CDR2 FQNEAQ (reference sequence). This CDR3 contains 14 residues. The CDR3 nucleotides are TGTGCCAGCAGAGACTCTAGAACCCAAGAGACCCAGTACTTC. Translation: CASRDSRTQETQYF.

The chain couples TRBV15 to TRBJ1-3; D is possibly TRBD1 (6 bases). CDR1 LNHNV and CDR2 YYDKDF come from the germline V gene (reference sequence). CDR3 size: 17 residues. Trimming pared 0 bases from V and 0 bases from J, leaving 12 bases between. The CDR3 sequence is CATSRDLGGFSGNTIYF. The CDR3 region has the DNA TGTGCCACCAGCAGAGATTTAGGGGGATTCTCTGGAAACACCATATATTTT.

This clone was counted a few times. The DNA for the CDR3 is TGTGCCAGCAGCCCTGTGACAGGGATGCATTCACCCCTCCACTTT. This codes for CASSPVTGMHSPLHF. The rearrangement links TRBV5-6 to TRBJ1-6; 7 positions agree with TRBD1. There are 15 residues in the CDR3. In germline, CDR1 is SGHDT, CDR2 YYEEEE. Trimming removed 4 bases from V and 8 bases from J; junction bases left unmatched: 9.

Only a few counts were recorded for this clone. V is TRBV5-1 and J is TRBJ2-2, with TRBD1 matching over 7 bases. Germline loops: CDR1 SGHRS, CDR2 YFSETQ. The CDR3 loop spans 14 amino acids. Trimming removed 4 bases from V and 7 bases from J; junction bases left unmatched: 7. CDR3 nucleotides: TGCGCCAGCAGCCCCGGGACAGAAAACGGGGAGCTGTTTTTT. Protein: CASSPGTENGELFF.

The chain links TRBV27 to TRBJ2-1, with D possibly matching TRBD2 (5 bases). Trimming pared 5 bases from V and 2 bases from J, leaving 7 bases between. Looked up from germline, CDR1 is MNHEY and CDR2 is SMNVEV (reference sequence). The CDR3 has 13 residues. The CDR3 loop reads CASSHGAYNEQFF. The CDR3 DNA follows: TGTGCCAGCAGTCACGGGGCCTACAATGAGCAGTTCTTC.

The chain has TRBV5-4 and TRBJ2-3, with TRBD2 identical over 7 bases. The CDR3 is 15 amino acids. V was clipped by 1 base and J by 3 bases; unmatched bases: 5. CDR1 is SGHNT, CDR2 YYREEE, per germline (reference sequence). This chain's CDR3 is CASSLRGRGTDTQYF. The DNA for the CDR3 is TGTGCCAGCAGCTTGCGAGGGAGGGGTACAGATACGCAGTATTTT.

This chain links TRBV29-1 with TRBJ1-4; D gene unclear. The V and J ends lost 7 bases and 8 bases respectively, with 14 bases between them. Germline V gene data show CDR1 as SQVTM and CDR2 as ANQGSEA. The CDR3 length is 12 residues. The CDR3 reads CSAQDGTEKLFF. The CDR3 nucleotides are TGCAGCGCCCAGGATGGAACGGAAAAACTGTTTTTT.

As for this clone: Different DNA sequences within this sample yield the same CDR3. The CDR3 loop reads CASSIGGDEQFF. The CDR3 DNA is TGTGCCAGTAGTATTGGCGGGGATGAGCAGTTCTTC. The V call is TRBV19, the J call TRBJ2-1; tentatively, D is TRBD2 (6 bases). The CDR3 extends over 12 amino acids. Germline values: CDR1 LNHDA, CDR2 SQIVND (reference sequence). The V and J ends lost 3 bases and 8 bases respectively, with 8 bases between them.

The rearrangement links TRBV19 to TRBJ2-1; 14 bases map to TRBD2. V lost 5 bases to trimming and J lost 7 bases; unmatched junction nucleotides: 7. In germline, CDR1 is LNHDA, CDR2 SQIVND (reference sequence). The CDR3 length is 16 residues. CDR3 in amino acids: CASSPRTSGGQNEQFF. CDR3 coding DNA: TGTGCCAGTAGTCCGAGGACTAGCGGGGGGCAAAATGAGCAGTTCTTC.

CDR3 region: CASSISAPSGNTIYF. In DNA, the CDR3 is TGTGCCAGCAGTATTAGTGCACCCTCTGGAAACACCATATATTTT. The V and J genes are TRBV27 and TRBJ1-3, with D uncertain. The ends were cut back, 5 bases at V and 0 bases at J, with 11 bases in the middle. Germline V CDR1 and CDR2: MNHEY, SMNVEV (reference sequence). The length of the CDR3 is 15 residues.

The rearrangement uses TRBV7-2 and TRBJ2-7; 9 bases agree with TRBD1. The junction had 14 bases not matched to a gene; V was cut back by 7 bases and J by 4 bases. Germline CDR1 is SGHTA and CDR2 is FQGNSA. This CDR3 comprises 16 residues. The CDR3 sequence is CASTRRIYGQGYEQYF. The CDR3 DNA reads as TGTGCCAGCACCCGACGAATATACGGACAGGGGTACGAGCAGTACTTC.

The V call is TRBV2, the J call TRBJ2-7; 8 bases match TRBD2. J gave up 1 base and V 10 bases, and 3 bases lay outside the gene matches. The germline V gene has CDR1 SNHLY and CDR2 FYNNEI. This CDR3 region has 12 residues. As DNA, the CDR3 is TGTGCCACCGGGACTAGTTCCTACGAGCAGTACTTC. Translating gives CATGTSSYEQYF. Complete variable domain (other parts from reference TRBV2 and TRBJ2-7): EPEVTQTPSHQVTQMGQEVILRCVPISNHLYFYWYRQILGQKVEFLVSFYNNEISEKSEIFDDQFSVERPDGSNFTLKIRSTKLEDSAMYFCATGTSSYEQYFGPGTRLTVT.

The rearrangement joins TRBV19 to TRBJ2-2, with D unresolved. The CDR3 is made up of 12 amino acids. Per germline, CDR1 LNHDA and CDR2 SQIVND (reference sequence). The V end was cut by 4 bases, the J end by 3 bases, with 3 bases between. The chain's CDR3 is CASSTYTGELFF. The CDR3 bases are TGTGCCAGTAGTACGTACACCGGGGAGCTGTTTTTT.